The 24 T cell receptor beta chains given below trace back to one sample, sequenced in a study. TCRdb re-analysed the 5' RACE reads in MiXCR, keeping a single row per CDR3 protein. The sample yields roughly 6,100 distinct CDR3 sequences, 69% seen once. Sample: memory CD4+ T cells sorted from a lymph node. Stated subset: memory CD4+ T cells, CD4+CD45RO+CD25-. These receptors were obtained from a female donor with breast cancer.

The chain couples TRBV20-1 to TRBJ1-4; a possible D gene is TRBD1 (5 bases). Germline V gives CDR1 DFQATT, CDR2 SNEGSKA (reference sequence). Trimming took 3 bases from V and 7 from J, leaving 18 bases between them. This CDR3 comprises 15 residues. The CDR3 sequence: CSARGQGGRGEKLFF. CDR3 DNA sequence: TGCAGTGCTAGGGGTCAGGGAGGGAGAGGTGAAAAACTGTTTTTT.

The DNA for the CDR3 is TGTGCCAGCAGTTCCAGGACTGATGGCTACACCTTC. Residues: CASSSRTDGYTF. V and J are TRBV6-5 and TRBJ1-2; D is unclear. Trimming left V 4 bases short and J 6 bases short, with 9 bases between. The CDR3 has 12 amino acids. Germline CDR1 is MNHEY and CDR2 is SVGAGI.

This clonotype was picked up a small number of times. V gene TRBV12-5 combines with J gene TRBJ2-3, with 7 bases matching TRBD1. V dropped 0 bases and J dropped 1; count of bases not matched to a gene: 1. Germline-derived CDR1 and CDR2 are LGHNT and FRNRAP. The CDR3 contains 15 residues. The CDR3 region is CASGLVTGGTDTQYF. In nucleotides, the CDR3 is TGTGCTAGTGGTTTGGTAACAGGGGGCACAGATACGCAGTATTTT.

This clonotype turned up a few times. This rearrangement joins TRBV29-1 to TRBJ2-7; a possible D gene is TRBD2 (5 bases). V shed 7 bases and J shed 5 bases, with 21 bases lying between them. The CDR3 runs 14 residues. Germline V gives CDR1 SQVTM, CDR2 ANQGSEA. The DNA for the CDR3 is TGCAGCGCCGAAGAGGAGGACTCCGAAGACGAGCAGTACTTC. This translates into CSAEEEDSEDEQYF.

CDR3 DNA sequence: TGTGCCATCAGTTCGACAGGGGGGCAGCCCCAGCATTTT. Translation gives CAISSTGGQPQHF. The V and J genes are TRBV10-3 and TRBJ1-5; 9 bases are a match to TRBD1. V trimming: 5 bases; J trimming: 7 bases; junction bases outside the gene matches: 3. Germline V gene sequence: CDR1 ENHRY, CDR2 SYGVKD. The CDR3 has 13 amino acids.

The chain is built from TRBV20-1 and TRBJ2-6; 8 bases map to TRBD2. The CDR3 has 15 residues. Per the germline V gene, CDR1 is DFQATT and CDR2 is SNEGSKA (reference sequence). J gave up 2 bases and V 5 bases, and 5 bases lay outside the gene matches. The CDR3 loop reads CSAPLGGAGANVLTF. The CDR3 coding sequence is TGCAGTGCTCCACTCGGGGGGGCTGGGGCCAACGTCCTGACTTTC.

This clonotype occurred once. V is TRBV29-1 and J is TRBJ2-1; 7 bases align to TRBD1. CDR3 length: 14 residues. V lost 6 bases, J lost 6 bases, and 11 bases stayed unmatched. Germline V gives CDR1 SQVTM, CDR2 ANQGSEA. CDR3 amino acids: CSVPRPGTANEQFF. The DNA of the CDR3 is TGCAGCGTCCCTCGACCCGGGACAGCCAATGAGCAGTTCTTC.

The chain has TRBV5-1 and TRBJ2-7; a weak D match, TRBD1 (5 bases). V dropped 6 bases and J dropped 1 base, with 14 bases sitting between them. The CDR3 is 14 residues long. Germline V gene sequence: CDR1 SGHRS, CDR2 YFSETQ. CDR3 residues: CASKPAQGSYEQYF. CDR3 bases: TGCGCCAGCAAGCCCGCCCAGGGATCCTACGAGCAGTACTTC.

The DNA for the CDR3 is TGTGCCAGCAGTTTAATACAAGCTGAAGCTTTCTTT. Translated: CASSLIQAEAFF. The chain recombines TRBV6-2 or TRBV6-3 with TRBJ1-1; no clear D. CDR1 is MNHEY and CDR2 is SVGEGT in the germline V gene. This CDR3 spans 12 amino acids. Trimming shortened V by 4 bases and J by 6 bases, and 9 bases separated the two germline ends.

The rearrangement uses TRBV5-1 and TRBJ1-1; D possibly corresponds to TRBD1 (6 bases). V lost 1 base to trimming and J lost 10 bases, with 20 bases between them. CDR3 length equals 15 residues. Germline CDR1 and CDR2: SGHRS and YFSETQ. The CDR3 protein is CASSLSAHGDTGAFF. The DNA for the CDR3 is TGCGCCAGCAGCTTGTCGGCCCACGGGGACACCGGAGCTTTCTTT.

In this sample, this clonotype turned up a few times. This chain connects TRBV7-3 to TRBJ2-7; D may be TRBD2 (5 bases). This CDR3 has 13 amino acids. Germline CDR1 SGHTA, CDR2 FQGTGA. V lost 4 bases to trimming and J lost 5 bases, with 12 bases between them. CDR3 nucleotide sequence: TGTGCCAGCAGCTACACACCCGGGAACGAGCAGTACTTC. Amino acids: CASSYTPGNEQYF.

This clonotype was counted a few times. The rearrangement links TRBV29-1 to TRBJ1-1, with a tentative D call TRBD1 (5 bases). The CDR3 is made up of 15 amino acids. Trimming pared 4 bases from V and 0 bases from J, leaving 15 bases between. Per the germline V gene, CDR1 is SQVTM and CDR2 is ANQGSEA. The CDR3 DNA is TGCAGCGTTGGGGGGGGATGGGGCATGAACACTGAAGCTTTCTTT. Translation gives CSVGGGWGMNTEAFF.

Regarding this clonotype: This may arise from a read error, as a much more abundant clone is one base away. The chain combines TRBV12-3 or TRBV12-4 with TRBJ2-3; D gene unclear. The CDR3 totals 15 residues. V dropped 8 bases and J dropped 1 base, with 16 bases sitting between them. CDR3 region: CASDLEVSGTDTQYF. The CDR3 DNA follows: TGTGCCAGCGACCTCGAGGTCTCCGGCACAGATACGCAGTATTTT.

This rearrangement joins TRBV20-1 to TRBJ2-3; 10 bases line up with TRBD2. This CDR3 region has 13 residues. V lost 5 bases, J lost 4 bases, and 3 bases stayed unmatched. Germline lookup yields CDR1 DFQATT and CDR2 SNEGSKA (reference sequence). CDR3 loop: CSAPSGGSDTQYF. DNA for the CDR3: TGCAGTGCTCCTAGCGGGGGTTCAGATACGCAGTATTTT.

This clonotype occurred a few times. The rearrangement links TRBV7-9 to TRBJ2-1; 7 bases map to TRBD1. Trimming cost V 5 bases and J 3 bases; bases outside gene matches: 4. This CDR3 is built from 14 residues. Germline V gene data show CDR1 as SEHNR and CDR2 as FQNEAQ (reference sequence). The CDR3 loop reads CASSLTGNYNEQFF. DNA of the CDR3: TGTGCCAGCAGCCTGACAGGGAACTACAATGAGCAGTTCTTC.

This rearrangement joins TRBV7-3 to TRBJ2-3, with 8 bases lining up with TRBD2. The CDR3 spans 15 residues. Germline V lookup: CDR1 SGHTA, CDR2 FQGTGA. After removal of 5 bases from V and 4 bases from J, the junction contained 8 bases not matched to a gene. In DNA, the CDR3 is TGTGCCAGCAGCCCGAGCGGGAGAGTCGCAGATACGCAGTATTTT. It specifies CASSPSGRVADTQYF.

The V gene is TRBV12-3 or TRBV12-4, the J gene TRBJ2-1; 12 positions match TRBD1. This CDR3 has 16 amino acids. With V trimmed by 4 bases and J by 6 bases, 7 bases remained unmatched. CDR3 in DNA: TGTGCCAGCAGTTCCCGGGACAGGGGGCCTGGCAATGAGCAGTTCTTC. It is translated as CASSSRDRGPGNEQFF.

The V call is TRBV4-1, the J call TRBJ2-1; possible D gene TRBD2, 6 bases. CDR1 and CDR2 from the germline V gene are MGHRA and YSYEKL. The CDR3 is made up of 16 amino acids. The germline V and J ends were trimmed by 1 base and 5 bases, with 15 bases remaining between them. CDR3 sequence (DNA): TGCGCCAGCAGCCAAGGGGTGGGAGGAAGTAACAATGAGCAGTTCTTC. This gives the protein CASSQGVGGSNNEQFF.

This clonotype occurred a few times. The rearrangement uses TRBV11-1 and TRBJ2-1, with D perhaps being TRBD1 or TRBD2 (5 bases each). V was shortened by 4 bases and J by 7 bases, with 11 bases between the two germline ends. Germline V lookup: CDR1 SGHAT, CDR2 FQDESV (reference sequence). The CDR3 consists of 13 residues. The CDR3: CASSSGLNNEQFF. The DNA for the CDR3 is TGTGCCAGCAGCTCGGGGCTCAATAATGAGCAGTTCTTC.

This chain connects TRBV20-1 to TRBJ2-3, with TRBD1 matching over 10 bases. CDR1 DFQATT and CDR2 SNEGSKA come from the germline V gene (reference sequence). V lost 5 bases and J lost 5; bases outside the gene matches: 7. There are 14 residues in the CDR3. The chain's CDR3 is CSAGTGTGEDTQYF. In DNA, the CDR3 is TGCAGTGCTGGTACCGGGACAGGGGAAGATACGCAGTATTTT.

The V gene is TRBV18, the J gene TRBJ2-4, with D unresolved. Between the trimmed V and J ends, which lost 0 bases and 5 bases, there was a span of 17 bases. There are 17 residues in the CDR3. Germline CDR1 is KGHSH and CDR2 is LQKENI. The CDR3: CASSPPKIGYKENIQYF. As DNA, the CDR3 is TGTGCCAGCTCACCACCGAAAATAGGGTATAAGGAAAACATTCAGTACTTC.

This chain joins TRBV9 and TRBJ2-2, with 8 bases lining up with TRBD2. Germline CDR1 and CDR2: SGDLS and YYNGEE. Unmatched junction bases numbered 7, after V lost 8 bases and J lost 4 bases. CDR3 length: 14 residues. The CDR3 region is CASRAGATTGELFF. CDR3 DNA: TGTGCCAGTAGAGCGGGGGCCACCACCGGGGAGCTGTTTTTT.

The V and J genes are TRBV20-1 and TRBJ2-5; TRBD2 matches 7 bases. The V segment lost 6 bases and the J segment 0 bases; nucleotides outside the gene matches: 7. CDR1 is DFQATT, CDR2 SNEGSKA, per germline (reference sequence). The CDR3 runs to 14 residues. CDR3 sequence reads: CSANRGEYQETQYF. The CDR3 DNA is TGCAGTGCCAATCGGGGGGAGTACCAAGAGACCCAGTACTTC.

V and J are TRBV9 and TRBJ2-5, with D unclear. Germline V gives CDR1 SGDLS, CDR2 YYNGEE. The CDR3 consists of 12 residues. The ends were cut back, 0 bases at V and 7 bases at J, with 7 bases in the middle. CDR3 in amino acids: CASSVEPGTQYF. The DNA for the CDR3 is TGTGCCAGCAGCGTAGAACCGGGGACCCAGTACTTC.